This TCR beta chain was observed in a study of T cell responses to AZD1222 COVID-19 vaccine. Study overall: Pooling was applied to second doses at about 4 or about 12 weeks. Notes on the study in general: Just 5 to 7 AZD1222 recipients were seropositive at baseline. After two AZD1222 doses, spike-specific TCR breadth and depth rose versus day 0.

Trimming took off 9 bases at V and 3 bases at J, with 18 bases between the two ends. Looked up from germline, CDR1 is LNHDA and CDR2 is SQIVND (reference sequence). The CDR3 has 15 amino acids. This clone was seen only a few times. Its antigen is as yet unknown. The method was immunoSEQ multiplex PCR; TCRdb's version includes in-frame clones alone and lacks a portion of them. Of about 140,000 clones in the sample, roughly 90% are singletons; the top ten hold just under 3%. The TCR sequence derives from an adult in good health. The chain combines TRBV19 with TRBJ1-5, with D hard to call. Sequencing was performed on peripheral blood, taken on day 0 of AZD1222 vaccination. This CDR3 reads CASRGQAGNNQPQHF. The DNA for the CDR3 is TGTGCCAGCAGAGGGCAGGCTGGTAACAATCAGCCCCAGCATTTT.